This T cell receptor beta chain was obtained from a study of cytomegalovirus exposure and HLA in healthy donors. Background on the study: Early released data had tens of millions of unique TCRs, all coming from HLA-typed donors. Most donors, approximately 82% of over 350 genotyped, fell in the Caucasian-associated ancestry cluster.

With 4 bases clipped from V and 0 bases from J, the junction kept 18 bases outside the gene matches. CDR3 length: 20 residues. Germline values: CDR1 MDHEN, CDR2 SYDVKM. Comment on this clone: Antigen unknown.

Study findings and constraints: As confirmed in vitro, a few CMV-associated chains were specific for CMV antigens. V- and J-gene trimming of TCR beta was linked (in a later analysis) to a missense DCLRE1C variant.

Amplification used 60 Vbeta primers and 13 Jbeta primers. Libraries were prepared by immunoSEQ multiplex PCR; TCRdb keeps only in-frame clonotypes and omits some of them. The sample carries under 250,000 clones, approximately 78% recorded once. Material for sequencing was PBMCs. This receptor was taken from a woman between 40 and 50 years old in good health and CMV-seronegative. The chain links TRBV28 to TRBJ1-5, with TRBD1 matching over 7 bases. DNA of the CDR3: TGTGCCAGCAGTTCTCGACAGGGACGAACTACCAAATATAGCAATCAGCCCCAGCATTTT. Protein product: CASSSRQGRTTKYSNQPQHF.